Presented here are 3 T cell receptor beta chains from one specimen sequenced in a study of T cells in localized non-small cell lung cancer. Sequencing used immunoSEQ multiplex PCR; TCRdb keeps in-frame clones, though not all of them. The data contain under 2,000 clones, roughly 29% of them singletons. The sample in question was normal lung tissue next to the tumor, obtained before any cancer treatment. These receptors were collected from an older female donor with stage I lung adenocarcinoma.

The chain has TRBV11-3 and TRBJ1-4, with 8 nucleotides matching TRBD1. Trimming removed 3 bases from V and 3 bases from J; junction bases left unmatched: 0. The germline V gene has CDR1 SGHNT and CDR2 YENEEA. CDR3 length: 14 amino acids. The DNA of the CDR3 is TGTGCCAGCAGCTTGACAGGGGCTAATGAAAAACTGTTTTTT. Protein product: CASSLTGANEKLFF.

This rearrangement joins TRBV29-1 to TRBJ2-3; tentatively, D is TRBD2 (5 bases). This CDR3 comprises 15 residues. Germline V gene data show CDR1 as SQVTM and CDR2 as ANQGSEA. V was trimmed by 4 bases and J by 5 bases, leaving 19 bases between them. CDR3 residues: CSVVGDRPREDTQYF. CDR3 in DNA: TGCAGCGTTGTGGGAGATAGGCCGAGAGAAGATACGCAGTATTTT.

The J gene is TRBJ2-6, the V gene TRBV19, with D hard to call. The CDR3 is 18 amino acids. Trimming took 5 bases from V and 0 from J, leaving 17 bases between them. CDR1 is LNHDA, CDR2 SQIVND, per germline (reference sequence). CDR3 residues: CASSSYSPALSGANVLTF. CDR3 in DNA: TGTGCCAGTAGTTCCTATTCCCCCGCTCTCTCTGGGGCCAACGTCCTGACTTTC.